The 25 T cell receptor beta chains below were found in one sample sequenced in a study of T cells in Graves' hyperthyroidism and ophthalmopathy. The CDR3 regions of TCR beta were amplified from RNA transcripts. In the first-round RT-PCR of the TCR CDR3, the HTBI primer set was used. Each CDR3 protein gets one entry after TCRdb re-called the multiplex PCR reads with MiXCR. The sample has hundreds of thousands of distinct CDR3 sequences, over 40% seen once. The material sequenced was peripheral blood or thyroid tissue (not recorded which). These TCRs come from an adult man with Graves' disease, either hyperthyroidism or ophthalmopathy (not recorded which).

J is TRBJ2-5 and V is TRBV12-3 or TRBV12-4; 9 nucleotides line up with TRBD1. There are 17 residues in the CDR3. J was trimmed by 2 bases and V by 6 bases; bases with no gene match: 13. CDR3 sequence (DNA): TGTGCCAGCAGCCTTGGGACCGGGACAGGGTATCAAGAGACCCAGTACTTC. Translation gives CASSLGTGTGYQETQYF.

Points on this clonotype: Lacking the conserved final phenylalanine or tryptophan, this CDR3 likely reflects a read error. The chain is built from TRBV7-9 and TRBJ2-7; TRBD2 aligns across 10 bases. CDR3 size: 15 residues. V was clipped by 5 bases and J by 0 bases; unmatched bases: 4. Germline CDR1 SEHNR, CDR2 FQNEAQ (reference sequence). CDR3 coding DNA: TGTGCCAGCAGCCCTAGCGGGGGAACCTCCTACGAGCAGTACCTC. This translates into CASSPSGGTSYEQYL.

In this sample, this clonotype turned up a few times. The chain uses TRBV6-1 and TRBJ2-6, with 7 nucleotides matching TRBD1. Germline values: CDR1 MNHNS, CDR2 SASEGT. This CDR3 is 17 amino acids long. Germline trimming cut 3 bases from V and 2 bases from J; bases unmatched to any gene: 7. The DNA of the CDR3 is TGTGCCAGCAGTGATTTCGGTCAGGGGGCTGGGGCCAACGTCCTGACTTTC. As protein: CASSDFGQGAGANVLTF.

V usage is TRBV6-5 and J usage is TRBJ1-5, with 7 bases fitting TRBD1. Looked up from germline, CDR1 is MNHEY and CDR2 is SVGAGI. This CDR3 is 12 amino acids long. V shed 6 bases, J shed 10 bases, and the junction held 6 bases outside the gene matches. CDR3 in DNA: TGTGCCAGCAGAGCACAGGGGAAACCCCAGCATTTT. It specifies CASRAQGKPQHF.

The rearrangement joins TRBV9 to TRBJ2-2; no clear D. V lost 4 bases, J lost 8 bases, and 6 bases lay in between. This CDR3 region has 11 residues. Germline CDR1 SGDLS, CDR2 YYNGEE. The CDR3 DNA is TGTGCCAGCAGCCCCCAGGGGGAGCTGTTTTTT. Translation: CASSPQGELFF.

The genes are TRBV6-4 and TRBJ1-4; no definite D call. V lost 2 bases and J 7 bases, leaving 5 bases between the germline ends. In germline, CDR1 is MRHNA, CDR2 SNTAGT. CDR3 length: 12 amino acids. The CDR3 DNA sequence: TGTGCCAGCAGTGACCCGGGTGAAAAACTGTTTTTT. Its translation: CASSDPGEKLFF.

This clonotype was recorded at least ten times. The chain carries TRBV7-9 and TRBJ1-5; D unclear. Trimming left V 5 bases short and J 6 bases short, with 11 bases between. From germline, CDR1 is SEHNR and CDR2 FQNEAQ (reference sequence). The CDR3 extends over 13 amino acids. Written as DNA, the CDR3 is TGTGCCAGCAGCCGTGACGCTCGTCAGCCCCAGCATTTT. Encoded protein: CASSRDARQPQHF.

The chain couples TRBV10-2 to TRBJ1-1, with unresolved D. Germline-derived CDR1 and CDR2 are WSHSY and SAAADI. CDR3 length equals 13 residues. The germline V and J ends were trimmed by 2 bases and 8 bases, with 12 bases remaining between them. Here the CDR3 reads CASSEADKLEAFF. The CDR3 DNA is TGCGCCAGCAGTGAGGCCGACAAGCTAGAAGCTTTCTTT.

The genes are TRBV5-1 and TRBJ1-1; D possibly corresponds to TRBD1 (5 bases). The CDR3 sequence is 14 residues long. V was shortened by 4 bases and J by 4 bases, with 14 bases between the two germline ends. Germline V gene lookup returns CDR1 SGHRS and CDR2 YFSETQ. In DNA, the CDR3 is TGCGCCAGCAGCCAGGGTAGACAGCTCACTGAAGCTTTCTTT. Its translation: CASSQGRQLTEAFF.

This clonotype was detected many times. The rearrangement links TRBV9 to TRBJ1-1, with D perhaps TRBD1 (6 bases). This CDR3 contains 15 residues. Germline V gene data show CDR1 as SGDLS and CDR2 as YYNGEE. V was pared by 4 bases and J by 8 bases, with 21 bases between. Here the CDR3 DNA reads TGTGCCAGCAGCCCTCTTGCGGGGGGCGGTTCCGAAGCTTTCTTT. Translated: CASSPLAGGGSEAFF.

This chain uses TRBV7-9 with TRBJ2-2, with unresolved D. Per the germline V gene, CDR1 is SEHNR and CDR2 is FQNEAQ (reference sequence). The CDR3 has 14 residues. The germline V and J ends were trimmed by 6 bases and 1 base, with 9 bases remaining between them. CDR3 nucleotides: TGTGCCAGCAGTTTTTCCGAGAACACCGGGGAGCTGTTTTTT. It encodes CASSFSENTGELFF.

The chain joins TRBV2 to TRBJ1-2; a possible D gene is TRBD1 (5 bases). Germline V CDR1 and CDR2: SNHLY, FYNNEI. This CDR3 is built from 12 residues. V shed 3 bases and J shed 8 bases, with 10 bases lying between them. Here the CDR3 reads CASSDDSSGYTF. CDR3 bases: TGTGCCAGCAGTGATGACAGTTCGGGCTACACCTTC.

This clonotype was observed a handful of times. CDR3 amino acids: CASSRPSGGYTGELFF. DNA of the CDR3: TGCGCCAGCAGCAGACCTAGCGGGGGGTACACCGGGGAGCTGTTTTTT. The gene calls are TRBV5-1 and TRBJ2-2, with 11 bases that match TRBD2. The CDR3 has 16 amino acids. Trimming cost V 4 bases and J 3 bases; bases outside gene matches: 5. CDR1 is SGHRS, CDR2 YFSETQ, per germline.

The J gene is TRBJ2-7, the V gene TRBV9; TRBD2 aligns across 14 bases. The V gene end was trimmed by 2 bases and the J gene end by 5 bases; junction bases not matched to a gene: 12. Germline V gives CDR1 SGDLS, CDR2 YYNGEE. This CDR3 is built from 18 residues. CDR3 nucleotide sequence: TGTGCCAGCAGCGTCGCGGGGGGACTAGCGGGAGAGGCGGACGAGCAGTACTTC. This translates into CASSVAGGLAGEADEQYF.

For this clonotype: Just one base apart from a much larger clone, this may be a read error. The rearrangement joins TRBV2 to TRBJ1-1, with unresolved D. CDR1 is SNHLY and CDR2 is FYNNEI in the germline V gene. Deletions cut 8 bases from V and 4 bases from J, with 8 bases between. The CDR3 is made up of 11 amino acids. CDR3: CASEVPTEAFF. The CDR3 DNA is TGTGCCAGCGAAGTACCCACTGAAGCTTTCTTT.

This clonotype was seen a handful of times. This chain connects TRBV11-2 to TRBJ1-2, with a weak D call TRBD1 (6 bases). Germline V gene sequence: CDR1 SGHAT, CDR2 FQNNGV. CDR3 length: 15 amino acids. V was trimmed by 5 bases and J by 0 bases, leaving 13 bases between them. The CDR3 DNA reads TGTGCCAGCAGCCCCATAGGGGGGTCTAACTATGGCTACACCTTC. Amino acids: CASSPIGGSNYGYTF. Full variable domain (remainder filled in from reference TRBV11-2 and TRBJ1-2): EAGVAQSPRYKIIEKRQSVAFWCNPISGHATLYWYQQILGQGPKLLIQFQNNGVVDDSQLPKDRFSAERLKGVDSTLKIQPAKLEDSAVYLCASSPIGGSNYGYTFGSGTRLTVV.

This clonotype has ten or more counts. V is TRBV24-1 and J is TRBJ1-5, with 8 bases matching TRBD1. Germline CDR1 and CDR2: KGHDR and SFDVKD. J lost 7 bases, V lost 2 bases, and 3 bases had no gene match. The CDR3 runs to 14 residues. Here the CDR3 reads CATSDWTGQQPQHF. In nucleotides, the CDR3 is TGTGCCACCAGTGATTGGACAGGGCAACAGCCCCAGCATTTT.

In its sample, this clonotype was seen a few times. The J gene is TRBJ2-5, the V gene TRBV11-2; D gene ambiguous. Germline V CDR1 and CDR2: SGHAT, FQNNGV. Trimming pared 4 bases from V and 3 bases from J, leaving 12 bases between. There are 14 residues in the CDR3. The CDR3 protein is CASSSGPGEETQYF. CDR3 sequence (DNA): TGTGCCAGCAGCTCCGGCCCCGGAGAAGAGACCCAGTACTTC.

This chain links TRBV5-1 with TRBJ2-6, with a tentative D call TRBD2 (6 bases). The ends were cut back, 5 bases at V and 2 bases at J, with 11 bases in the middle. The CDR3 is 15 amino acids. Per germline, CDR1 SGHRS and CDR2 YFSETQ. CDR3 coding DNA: TGCGCCAGCAGTTTCGCGGGACCTGGGGCCAACGTCCTGACTTTC. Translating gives CASSFAGPGANVLTF.

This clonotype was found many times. CDR3 residues: CASSSYSRLYEQYF. The CDR3, as DNA: TGTGCCAGCAGCTCGTACTCCCGGTTGTACGAGCAGTACTTC. The chain links TRBV7-8 to TRBJ2-7; D unresolved. Trimming took 4 bases from V and 4 from J, leaving 14 bases between them. The germline V gene encodes CDR1 SGHVS and CDR2 FQNEAQ. The CDR3 sequence is 14 residues long.

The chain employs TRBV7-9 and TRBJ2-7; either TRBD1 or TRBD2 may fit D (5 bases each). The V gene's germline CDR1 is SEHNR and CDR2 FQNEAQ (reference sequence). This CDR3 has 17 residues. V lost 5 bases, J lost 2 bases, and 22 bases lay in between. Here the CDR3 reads CASSRGAIRGSPYEQYF. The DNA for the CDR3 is TGTGCCAGCAGCCGAGGGGCGATTAGAGGTTCCCCCTACGAGCAGTACTTC.

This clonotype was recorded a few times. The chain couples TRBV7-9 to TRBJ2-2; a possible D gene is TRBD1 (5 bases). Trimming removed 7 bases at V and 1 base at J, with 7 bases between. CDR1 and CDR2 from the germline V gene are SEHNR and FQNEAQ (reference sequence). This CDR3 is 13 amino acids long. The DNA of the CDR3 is TGTGCCAGCATGGGGCTGAACACCGGGGAGCTGTTTTTT. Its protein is CASMGLNTGELFF.

CDR3 sequence: CASSIVATNTGELFF. The CDR3 region has the DNA TGTGCCAGTAGTATAGTAGCGACGAACACCGGGGAGCTGTTTTTT. V gene TRBV19 combines with J gene TRBJ2-2; a weak D match, TRBD2 (5 bases). The CDR3 consists of 15 residues. Germline assignment: CDR1 LNHDA and CDR2 SQIVND (reference sequence). V gave up 1 base and J gave up 0 bases, with 6 bases separating them.

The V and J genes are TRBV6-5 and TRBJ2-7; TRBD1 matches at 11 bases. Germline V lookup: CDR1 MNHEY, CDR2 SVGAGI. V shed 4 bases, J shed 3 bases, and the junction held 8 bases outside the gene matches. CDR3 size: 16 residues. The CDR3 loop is CASSFTRDRGDYEQYF. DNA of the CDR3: TGTGCCAGCAGTTTTACCCGGGACAGGGGGGACTACGAGCAGTACTTC.

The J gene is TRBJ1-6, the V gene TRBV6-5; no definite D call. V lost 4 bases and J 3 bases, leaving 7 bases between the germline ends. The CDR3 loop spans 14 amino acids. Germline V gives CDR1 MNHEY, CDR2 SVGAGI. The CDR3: CASSLSNYNSPLHF. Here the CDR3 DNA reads TGTGCCAGCAGTTTATCCAACTATAATTCACCCCTCCACTTT.